Following are 11 T cell receptor beta chains from one sample sequenced in a study of cytomegalovirus exposure and HLA in healthy donors. PCR was performed using 60 Vbeta and 13 Jbeta primers. TCRdb's table, derived via immunoSEQ multiplex PCR, lists solely in-frame clones and lacks some. The sample has about 230,000 clones, over 75% seen once; the top ten hold 1% to 1.5%. Source material: PBMCs. The receptors stem from a human donor in good health.

This chain uses TRBV10-3 with TRBJ1-2; 7 bases match TRBD1. CDR3 size: 17 residues. V shed 0 bases and J 6 bases; nucleotides not matched to a gene: 13. Germline V CDR1 and CDR2: ENHRY, SYGVKD. CDR3 sequence: CAISESGSRGGENGYTF. Written as DNA, the CDR3 is TGTGCCATCAGTGAGTCGGGGTCCAGAGGGGGCGAAAATGGCTACACCTTC.

V usage is TRBV19 and J usage is TRBJ1-5, with 9 bases identical to TRBD1. V was clipped by 4 bases and J by 4 bases; unmatched bases: 5. The CDR3 has 15 residues. From germline, CDR1 is LNHDA and CDR2 SQIVND (reference sequence). The CDR3 coding sequence is TGTGCCAGTAGTAGCGGGACAGGGATGAATCAGCCCCAGCATTTT. Translating it yields CASSSGTGMNQPQHF. Looking up the rest from reference TRBV19 and TRBJ1-5 gives the full variable domain: DGGITQSPKYLFRKEGQNVTLSCEQNLNHDAMYWYRQDPGQGLRLIYYSQIVNDFQKGDIAEGYSVSREKKESFPLTVTSAQKNPTAFYLCASSSGTGMNQPQHFGDGTRLSIL.

The chain uses TRBV5-4 and TRBJ2-1, with 11 bases identical to TRBD2. Trimming cost V 2 bases and J 4 bases; bases outside gene matches: 2. CDR1 and CDR2 (germline): SGHNT, YYREEE (reference sequence). This CDR3 region has 15 residues. In DNA form, the CDR3 reads TGTGCCAGCAGCTTCGGGACTAGCGGTTACAATGAGCAGTTCTTC. This codes for CASSFGTSGYNEQFF.

This rearrangement joins TRBV6-5 to TRBJ2-1; 11 bases are a match to TRBD1. With 8 bases clipped from V and 8 bases from J, the junction kept 11 bases outside the gene matches. This CDR3 region has 15 residues. Germline V gene sequence: CDR1 MNHEY, CDR2 SVGAGI. In DNA form, the CDR3 reads TGTGCCAGCCCCCCTGGGACAGGGGGTGACGATGAGCAGTTCTTC. Encoded protein: CASPPGTGGDDEQFF.

This clone came up a few times. The rearrangement links TRBV6-6 to TRBJ1-1, with 7 bases lining up with TRBD1. Trimming at V came to 4 bases and at J to 7 bases, leaving 6 bases not matched to a gene. The CDR3 runs 13 residues. Germline CDR1 is MNHNY and CDR2 is SVGAGI (reference sequence). In DNA form, the CDR3 reads TGTGCCAGCAGTTTCCACAACAGGGGTGAAGCTTTCTTT. Encoded protein: CASSFHNRGEAFF.

The gene calls are TRBV2 and TRBJ2-5; 11 bases line up with TRBD2. The CDR3 loop spans 16 amino acids. V lost 6 bases and J lost 1; bases outside the gene matches: 7. Germline loops: CDR1 SNHLY, CDR2 FYNNEI. The CDR3: CASSQGLAETQETQYF. The CDR3 DNA reads TGTGCCAGCAGCCAGGGACTAGCGGAGACCCAAGAGACCCAGTACTTC. The entire variable domain, with the rest obtained from reference TRBV2 and TRBJ2-5, is as follows: EPEVTQTPSHQVTQMGQEVILRCVPISNHLYFYWYRQILGQKVEFLVSFYNNEISEKSEIFDDQFSVERPDGSNFTLKIRSTKLEDSAMYFCASSQGLAETQETQYFGPGTRLLVL.

This chain joins TRBV4-1 and TRBJ1-3; D unclear. This CDR3 comprises 16 residues. Trimming removed 4 bases at V and 0 bases at J, with 13 bases between. Germline V CDR1 and CDR2: MGHRA, YSYEKL. Written as DNA, the CDR3 is TGCGCCAGCAGCCCTCCCCTAGCGGTCTCTGGAAACACCATATATTTT. Protein sequence: CASSPPLAVSGNTIYF.

This sequence joins TRBV2 and TRBJ2-3, with 11 bases lining up with TRBD2. The CDR3 is 19 amino acids. Germline V lookup: CDR1 SNHLY, CDR2 FYNNEI. The J segment lost 1 base and the V segment lost 8 bases, leaving 17 bases of the junction unmatched. The CDR3 reads CASGYRVLAGARGTDTQYF. In nucleotides, the CDR3 is TGTGCCAGCGGTTACAGAGTACTAGCGGGAGCGCGGGGCACAGATACGCAGTATTTT. Filled out from reference TRBV2 and TRBJ2-3, the complete variable domain reads EPEVTQTPSHQVTQMGQEVILRCVPISNHLYFYWYRQILGQKVEFLVSFYNNEISEKSEIFDDQFSVERPDGSNFTLKIRSTKLEDSAMYFCASGYRVLAGARGTDTQYFGPGTRLTVL.

DNA for the CDR3: TGTGCCAGCAGCTTAGGAAGAAGACAAAACAATGAGCAGTTCTTC. Translation: CASSLGRRQNNEQFF. The gene calls are TRBV7-9 and TRBJ2-1; D call uncertain. This CDR3 contains 15 residues. V was clipped by 1 base and J by 5 bases, with 12 bases between them. From germline, CDR1 is SEHNR and CDR2 FQNEAQ (reference sequence).

This clone was recorded a few times. V gene TRBV6-5 combines with J gene TRBJ2-7; D is unclear. This CDR3 is built from 13 residues. The V end lost 4 bases, the J end lost 2 bases, and 9 bases lay between the germline ends. Germline V gives CDR1 MNHEY, CDR2 SVGAGI. For the CDR3, the DNA is TGTGCCAGCAGTTCCCGCGAGGCCTACGAGCAGTACTTC. Translating gives CASSSREAYEQYF.

The chain joins TRBV9 to TRBJ2-1; 10 nucleotides match TRBD2. This CDR3 has 13 amino acids. Germline V gives CDR1 SGDLS, CDR2 YYNGEE. The V gene end was trimmed by 7 bases and the J gene end by 8 bases; junction bases not matched to a gene: 6. CDR3 DNA sequence: TGTGCCAGCCAGCAGCGGGAGGGCCATGAGCAGTTCTTC. This sequence encodes CASQQREGHEQFF.